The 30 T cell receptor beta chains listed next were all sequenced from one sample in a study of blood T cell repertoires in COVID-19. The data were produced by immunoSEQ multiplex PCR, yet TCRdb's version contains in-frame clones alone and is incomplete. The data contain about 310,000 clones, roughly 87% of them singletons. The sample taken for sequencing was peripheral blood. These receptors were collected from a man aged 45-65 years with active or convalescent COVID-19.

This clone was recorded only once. The CDR3 protein is CAITGTDNSPLHF. The CDR3 DNA follows: TGTGCCATCACCGGGACAGATAATTCACCCCTCCACTTT. The chain links TRBV10-3 to TRBJ1-6, with 7 bases aligning to TRBD1. Germline CDR1 reads ENHRY; CDR2 reads SYGVKD. This CDR3 comprises 13 residues. With V trimmed by 7 bases and J by 5 bases, 2 bases remained unmatched.

CDR3 loop: CASSRNGQGANQPQHF. Written as DNA, the CDR3 is TGCGCCAGCAGCCGAAACGGACAGGGGGCAAATCAGCCCCAGCATTTT. The chain employs TRBV4-3 and TRBJ1-5; the match to TRBD1 covers 11 bases. Per germline, CDR1 LGHNA and CDR2 YSLEER. The V gene end was trimmed by 4 bases and the J gene end by 4 bases; junction bases not matched to a gene: 6. This CDR3 comprises 16 residues.

CDR3 sequence (DNA): TGCGCCAGCAGCTTGATGGCGGGAGGTATAGCCAAAAACATTCAGTACTTC. Its protein product is CASSLMAGGIAKNIQYF. The chain couples TRBV5-1 to TRBJ2-4, with TRBD2 matching over 8 bases. This CDR3 has 17 amino acids. V trimming: 1 base; J trimming: 0 bases; junction bases outside the gene matches: 6. The germline gives CDR1 SGHRS, CDR2 YFSETQ.

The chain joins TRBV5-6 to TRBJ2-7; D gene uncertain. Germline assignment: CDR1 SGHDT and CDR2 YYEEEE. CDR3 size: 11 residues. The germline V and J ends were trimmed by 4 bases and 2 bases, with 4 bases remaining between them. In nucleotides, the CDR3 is TGTGCCAGCAGCCTAACCTACGAGCAGTACTTC. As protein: CASSLTYEQYF.

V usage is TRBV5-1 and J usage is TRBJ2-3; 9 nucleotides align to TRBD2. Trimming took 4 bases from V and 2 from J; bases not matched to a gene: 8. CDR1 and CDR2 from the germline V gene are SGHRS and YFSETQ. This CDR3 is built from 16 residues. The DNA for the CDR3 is TGCGCCAGCAGCCCCGGACTAGCGCCAAACACAGATACGCAGTATTTT. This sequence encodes CASSPGLAPNTDTQYF.

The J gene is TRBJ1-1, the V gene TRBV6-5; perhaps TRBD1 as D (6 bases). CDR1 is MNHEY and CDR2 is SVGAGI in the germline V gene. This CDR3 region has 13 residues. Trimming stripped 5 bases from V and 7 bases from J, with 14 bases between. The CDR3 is CASSPQGTGEAFF. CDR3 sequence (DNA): TGTGCCAGCAGTCCACAGGGTACTGGTGAAGCTTTCTTT.

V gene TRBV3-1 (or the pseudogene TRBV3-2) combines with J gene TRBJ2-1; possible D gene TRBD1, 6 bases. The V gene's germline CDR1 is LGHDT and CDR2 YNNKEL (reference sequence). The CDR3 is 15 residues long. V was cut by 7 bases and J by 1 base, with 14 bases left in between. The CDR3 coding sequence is TGTGCCAGCAAACCAAGGGGGAATTCCTACAATGAGCAGTTCTTC. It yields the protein CASKPRGNSYNEQFF.

The CDR3 loop reads CASSEASGSYNEQFF. DNA for the CDR3: TGTGCCAGCAGTGAAGCTAGCGGGAGCTACAATGAGCAGTTCTTC. The chain combines TRBV6-4 with TRBJ2-1; 10 nucleotides match TRBD2. Germline assignment: CDR1 MRHNA and CDR2 SNTAGT. This CDR3 is built from 15 residues. V lost 3 bases, J lost 3 bases, and 2 bases stayed unmatched.

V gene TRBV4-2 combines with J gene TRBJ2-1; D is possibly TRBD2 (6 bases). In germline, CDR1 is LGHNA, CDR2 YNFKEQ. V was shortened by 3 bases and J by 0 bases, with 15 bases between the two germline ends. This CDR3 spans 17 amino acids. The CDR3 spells CASSQVAGTSSYNEQFF. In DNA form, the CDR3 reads TGTGCCAGCAGCCAGGTGGCGGGGACGAGCTCCTACAATGAGCAGTTCTTC.

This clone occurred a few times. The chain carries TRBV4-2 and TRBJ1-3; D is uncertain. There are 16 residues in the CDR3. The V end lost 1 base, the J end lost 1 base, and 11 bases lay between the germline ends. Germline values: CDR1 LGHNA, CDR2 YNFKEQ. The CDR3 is CASSQGVPTSGNTIYF. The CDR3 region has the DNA TGTGCCAGCAGCCAAGGAGTACCAACGTCTGGAAACACCATATATTTT.

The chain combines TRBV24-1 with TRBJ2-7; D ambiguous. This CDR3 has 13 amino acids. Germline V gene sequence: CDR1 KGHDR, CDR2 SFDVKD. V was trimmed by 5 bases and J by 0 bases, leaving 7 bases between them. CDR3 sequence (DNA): TGTGCCACCAGTGTCCCCGGCTCCTACGAGCAGTACTTC. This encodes CATSVPGSYEQYF.

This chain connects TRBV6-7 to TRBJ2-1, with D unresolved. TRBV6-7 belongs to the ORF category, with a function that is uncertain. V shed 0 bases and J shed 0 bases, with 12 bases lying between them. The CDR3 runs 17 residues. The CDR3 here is CASSYSNASNSYNEQFF. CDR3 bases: TGTGCCAGCAGTTACTCGAACGCGAGTAACTCCTACAATGAGCAGTTCTTC.

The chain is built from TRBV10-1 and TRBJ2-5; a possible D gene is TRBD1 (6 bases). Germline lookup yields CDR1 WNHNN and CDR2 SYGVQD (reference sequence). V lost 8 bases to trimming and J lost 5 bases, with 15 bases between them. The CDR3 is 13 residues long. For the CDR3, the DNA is TGCGCCAGCTCCGACAGGCTAGGGGAGACCCAGTACTTC. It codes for CASSDRLGETQYF.

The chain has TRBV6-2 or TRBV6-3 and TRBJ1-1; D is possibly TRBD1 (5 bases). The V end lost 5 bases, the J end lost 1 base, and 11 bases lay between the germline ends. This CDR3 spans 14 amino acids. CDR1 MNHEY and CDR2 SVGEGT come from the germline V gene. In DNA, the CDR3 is TGTGCCAGCAGTCCATGGGGGGAGAACACTGAAGCTTTCTTT. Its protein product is CASSPWGENTEAFF.

This CDR3 is CATGRGDSLEQYF. The CDR3 DNA reads as TGTGCCACCGGGCGTGGGGACTCCCTCGAGCAGTACTTC. This chain connects TRBV24-1 to TRBJ2-7; perhaps TRBD2 as D (6 bases). The CDR3 covers 13 residues. Trimming shortened V by 9 bases and J by 6 bases, and 17 bases separated the two germline ends. Germline CDR1 reads KGHDR; CDR2 reads SFDVKD.

The DNA of the CDR3 is TGTGCCACCAGTAGGGGACAGGGGAACACTGAAGCTTTCTTT. Protein sequence: CATSRGQGNTEAFF. The rearrangement links TRBV24-1 to TRBJ1-1, with 9 bases that match TRBD1. Germline V gene lookup returns CDR1 KGHDR and CDR2 SFDVKD. Trimming cost V 6 bases and J 1 base; bases outside gene matches: 2. This CDR3 has 14 amino acids.

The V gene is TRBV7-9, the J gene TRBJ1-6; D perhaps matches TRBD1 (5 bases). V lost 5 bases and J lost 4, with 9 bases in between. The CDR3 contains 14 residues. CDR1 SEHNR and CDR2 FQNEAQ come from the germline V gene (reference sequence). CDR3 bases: TGTGCCAGCAGCGTGACAGATTATAATTCACCCCTCCACTTT. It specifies CASSVTDYNSPLHF.

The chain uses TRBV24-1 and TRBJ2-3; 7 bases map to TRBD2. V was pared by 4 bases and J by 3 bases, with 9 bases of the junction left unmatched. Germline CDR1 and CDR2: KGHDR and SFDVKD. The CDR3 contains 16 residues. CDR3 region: CATSEWGSGPTDTQYF. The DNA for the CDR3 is TGTGCCACCAGTGAATGGGGTAGCGGGCCAACAGATACGCAGTATTTT.

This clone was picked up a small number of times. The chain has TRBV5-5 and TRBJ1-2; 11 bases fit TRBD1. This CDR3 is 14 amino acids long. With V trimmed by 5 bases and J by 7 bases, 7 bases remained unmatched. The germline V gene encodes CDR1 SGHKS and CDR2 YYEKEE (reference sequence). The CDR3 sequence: CASRGVGTGGGYTF. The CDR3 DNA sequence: TGTGCCAGCAGGGGAGTCGGGACAGGGGGTGGCTACACCTTC.

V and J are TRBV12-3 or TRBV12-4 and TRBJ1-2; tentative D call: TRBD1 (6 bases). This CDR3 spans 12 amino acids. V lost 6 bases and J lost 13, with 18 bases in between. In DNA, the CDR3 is TGTGCCAGCAGGTCCAGGACAGTCGAGGCCACCTTC. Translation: CASRSRTVEATF.

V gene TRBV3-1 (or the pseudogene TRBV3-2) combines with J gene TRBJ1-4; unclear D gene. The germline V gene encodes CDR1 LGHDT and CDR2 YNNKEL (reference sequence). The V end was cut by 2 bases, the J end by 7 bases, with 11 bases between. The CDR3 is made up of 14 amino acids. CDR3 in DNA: TGTGCCAGCAGCCAACCGTGGTCGGGTGAAAAACTGTTTTTT. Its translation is CASSQPWSGEKLFF.

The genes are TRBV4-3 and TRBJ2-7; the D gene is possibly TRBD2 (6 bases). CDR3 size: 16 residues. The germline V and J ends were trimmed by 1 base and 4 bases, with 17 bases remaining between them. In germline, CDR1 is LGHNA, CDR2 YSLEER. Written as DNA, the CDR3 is TGCGCCAGCAGCCAAGGAACCTCGGGGGTTTTGTACGAGCAGTACTTC. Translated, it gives CASSQGTSGVLYEQYF.

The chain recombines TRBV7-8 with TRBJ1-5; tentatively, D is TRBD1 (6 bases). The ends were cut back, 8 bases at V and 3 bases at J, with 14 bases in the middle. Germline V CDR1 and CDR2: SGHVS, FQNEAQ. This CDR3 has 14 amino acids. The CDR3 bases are TGTGCCAGCTCCTCAGGGGCCCTCAATCAGCCCCAGCATTTT. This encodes CASSSGALNQPQHF. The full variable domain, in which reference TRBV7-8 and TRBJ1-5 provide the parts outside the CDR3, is GAGVSQSPRYKVAKRGQDVALRCDPISGHVSLFWYQQALGQGPEFLTYFQNEAQLDKSGLPSDRFFAERPEGSVSTLKIQRTQQEDSAVYLCASSSGALNQPQHFGDGTRLSIL.

CDR3 residues: CASSYQTGFNEQFF. Here the CDR3 DNA reads TGTGCCAGCAGTTACCAGACAGGGTTTAATGAGCAGTTCTTC. This sequence joins TRBV6-5 and TRBJ2-1; 7 bases line up with TRBD1. Trimming cost V 2 bases and J 7 bases; bases outside gene matches: 5. The germline CDR1 and CDR2 sequences are MNHEY and SVGAGI. The CDR3 is made up of 14 amino acids.

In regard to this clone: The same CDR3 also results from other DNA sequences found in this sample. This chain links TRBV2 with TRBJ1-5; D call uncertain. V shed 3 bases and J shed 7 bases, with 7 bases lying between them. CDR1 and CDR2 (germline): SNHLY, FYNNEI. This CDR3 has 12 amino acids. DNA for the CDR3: TGTGCCAGCAGTGATCGTGGCCAGCCCCAGCATTTT. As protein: CASSDRGQPQHF.

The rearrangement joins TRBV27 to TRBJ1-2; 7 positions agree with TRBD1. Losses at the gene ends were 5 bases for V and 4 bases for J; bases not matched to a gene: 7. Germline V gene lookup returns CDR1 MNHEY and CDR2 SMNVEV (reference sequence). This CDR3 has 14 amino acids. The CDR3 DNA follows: TGTGCCAGCAGTCCCCGACAGGGACCCTATGGCTACACCTTC. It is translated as CASSPRQGPYGYTF.

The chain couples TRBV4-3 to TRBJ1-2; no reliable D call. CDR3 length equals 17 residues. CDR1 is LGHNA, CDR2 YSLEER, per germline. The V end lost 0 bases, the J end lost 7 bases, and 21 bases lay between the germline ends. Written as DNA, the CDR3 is TGCGCCAGCAGCCAAGAGTTCGCGACTGCCGGGATGTTTGGCTACACCTTC. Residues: CASSQEFATAGMFGYTF.

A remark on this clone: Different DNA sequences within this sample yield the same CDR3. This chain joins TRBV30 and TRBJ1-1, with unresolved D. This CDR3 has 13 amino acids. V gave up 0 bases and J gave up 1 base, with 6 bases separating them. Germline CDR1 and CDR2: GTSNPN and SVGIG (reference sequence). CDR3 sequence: CAWSVAGNTEAFF. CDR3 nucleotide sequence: TGTGCCTGGAGTGTCGCGGGGAACACTGAAGCTTTCTTT.

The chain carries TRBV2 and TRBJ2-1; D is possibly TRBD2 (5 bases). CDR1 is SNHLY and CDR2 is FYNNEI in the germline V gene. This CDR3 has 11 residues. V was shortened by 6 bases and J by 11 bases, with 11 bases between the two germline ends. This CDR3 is CASRMGVKQFF. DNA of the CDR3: TGTGCCAGCAGGATGGGAGTCAAGCAGTTCTTC.

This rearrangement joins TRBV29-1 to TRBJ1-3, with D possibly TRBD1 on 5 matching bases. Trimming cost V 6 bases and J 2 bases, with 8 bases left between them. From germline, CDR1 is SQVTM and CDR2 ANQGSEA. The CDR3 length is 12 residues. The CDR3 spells CSVGGPGNTIYF. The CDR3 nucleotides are TGCAGCGTGGGGGGTCCTGGAAACACCATATATTTT.